Each of the 6 T cell receptor beta chains below was sequenced from the same sample in a study of CD8+CD57+ T cells in acquired aplastic anemia. Profiling that covered TCR beta VDJ and CDR3 relied on genomic DNA as its template. TCRdb passed the reads through MiXCR, listing each CDR3 protein once. The repertoire holds under 200,000 distinct CDR3 sequences, with approximately 40% as singletons. Sequencing was done on a sample of sorted CD4+, CD8+, or CD8+CD57+ T cells (not recorded which) from PBMCs. The receptors were gathered from a human donor in good health.

The rearrangement uses TRBV24-1 and TRBJ2-1, with 8 bases lining up with TRBD1. The CDR3 consists of 11 residues. Germline V gene data show CDR1 as KGHDR and CDR2 as SFDVKD. V lost 9 bases and J lost 9; bases outside the gene matches: 3. The CDR3 DNA sequence: TGTGCCACCGGACAGGGAGTTGAGCAGTTCTTC. Translation gives CATGQGVEQFF.

This clonotype was observed many times. The rearrangement joins TRBV19 to TRBJ2-1; D might be TRBD1 (6 bases). The germline V gene encodes CDR1 LNHDA and CDR2 SQIVND (reference sequence). The ends were cut back, 5 bases at V and 11 bases at J, with 22 bases in the middle. CDR3 length equals 15 residues. CDR3 in amino acids: CASSRYRVEGDQQFF. CDR3 nucleotides: TGTGCCAGTAGTCGATACAGGGTCGAAGGGGACCAGCAGTTCTTC.

The chain recombines TRBV19 with TRBJ1-1; D unresolved. CDR1 is LNHDA and CDR2 is SQIVND in the germline V gene (reference sequence). There are 14 residues in the CDR3. V gave up 3 bases and J gave up 1 base, with 9 bases separating them. The DNA of the CDR3 is TGTGCCAGTAGTATTTCGGCGGGGAACACTGAAGCTTTCTTT. Protein product: CASSISAGNTEAFF.

J is TRBJ1-1 and V is TRBV25-1; 10 nucleotides agree with TRBD1. Per germline, CDR1 MGHDK and CDR2 SYGVNS. The CDR3 loop spans 16 amino acids. Trimming removed 8 bases from V and 1 base from J; junction bases left unmatched: 10. DNA for the CDR3: TGTGCCAGCGGTACCCGGGACAGGGGTGGGAACACTGAAGCTTTCTTT. It is translated as CASGTRDRGGNTEAFF.

In this sample, this clonotype turned up once. The chain uses TRBV19 and TRBJ2-3; TRBD2 matches 7 bases. The CDR3 consists of 16 residues. Per germline, CDR1 LNHDA and CDR2 SQIVND (reference sequence). J gave up 8 bases and V 2 bases, and 13 bases lay outside the gene matches. The CDR3 nucleotides read TGTGCCAGTAGTATATTAGGCGGGAGAGGGATAGGTACGCAGTATTTT. This encodes CASSILGGRGIGTQYF.

This clonotype came up many times. This chain uses TRBV6-5 with TRBJ1-1; tentatively, D is TRBD1 (6 bases). Trimming stripped 6 bases from V and 5 bases from J, with 7 bases between. Germline V lookup: CDR1 MNHEY, CDR2 SVGAGI. The CDR3 sequence is 11 residues long. The chain's CDR3 is CASRQGTEAFF. CDR3 nucleotides: TGTGCCAGCAGGCAGGGGACTGAAGCTTTCTTT.